This T cell receptor (beta chain) is from a study of blood T cells in healthy people across ages. Together with a sample-barcoded 5' primer, a J-beta primer mix was included in a second PCR lasting about 6 to 11 cycles. A single record per CDR3 protein comes from TCRdb applying MiXCR to the 5' RACE reads. The data contain around 1.5 million distinct CDR3 sequences, approximately 42% of them singletons. The V and J ends lost 2 bases and 4 bases, in that order; junction bases with no gene match: 5. Germline CDR1 and CDR2: SGHTA and FQGTGA. This CDR3 comprises 16 residues. Donors each provided 8 to 10 milliliters of peripheral blood. Every sample yielded at least 6.5 million isolated PBMCs.

The clonotype was recovered from a woman under 30 in good health. Sequencing used blood. The chain links TRBV7-3 to TRBJ2-2; TRBD2 aligns across 9 bases. The CDR3 DNA follows: TGTGCCAGCAGCTTATCCCCAGCGGGGGGCACCGGGGAGCTGTTTTTT. Residues: CASSLSPAGGTGELFF.